This T cell receptor beta chain is from a study of OX40 agonist ivuxolimab in advanced cancers. Whole-study context: Treatment of patients was with ivuxolimab, an agonistic anti-OX40 (CD134) antibody.

Repertoires were generated with immunoSEQ multiplex PCR, while TCRdb's copy carries only in-frame clones and drops some. This table has tens of thousands of clones, 80% to 85% appearing once. This CDR3 comprises 14 residues. After removal of 5 bases from V and 6 bases from J, the junction contained 9 bases not matched to a gene. Germline lookup yields CDR1 MDHEN and CDR2 SYDVKM. This receptor was identified in an adult with an advanced solid tumor such as melanoma, head and neck, liver or kidney cancer. The sample was CD4+ or CD8+ T cells sorted from blood, taken in a trial of the OX40 agonist ivuxolimab. The chain joins TRBV28 to TRBJ2-7; 8 bases fit TRBD1. The CDR3 loop is CASSHRTGPGEQYV. The CDR3 nucleotides are TGTGCCAGCAGTCACCGGACAGGGCCGGGCGAGCAGTACGTC.